This passage covers 6 T cell receptor beta chains from one sample sequenced in a study of identical twins. From the 5' RACE reads, TCRdb called clonotypes with MiXCR, one entry per CDR3 protein. The sample includes fewer than 650,000 distinct CDR3 sequences, about 7.6% seen only once; the top ten take 1.6%. Separately, the same data were catalogued under a study of yellow fever vaccine responses in identical twins.

The sample was PBMCs. The source is a woman under 30 in good health.

The table lists this clonotype with many counts. V gene TRBV5-1 combines with J gene TRBJ2-7; 7 bases fit TRBD1. CDR3 length: 14 amino acids. V lost 0 bases to trimming and J lost 5 bases; unmatched junction nucleotides: 5. Germline V lookup: CDR1 SGHRS, CDR2 YFSETQ. The CDR3 sequence is CASSLAGTADEQYF. The CDR3 nucleotides read TGCGCCAGCAGCTTGGCCGGGACAGCCGACGAGCAGTACTTC. Complete variable domain (other parts from reference TRBV5-1 and TRBJ2-7): KAGVTQTPRYLIKTRGQQVTLSCSPISGHRSVSWYQQTPGQGLQFLFEYFSETQRNKGNFPGRFSGRQFSNSRSEMNVSTLELGDSALYLCASSLAGTADEQYFGPGTRLTVT.

At least ten counts were recorded for this clonotype. The chain recombines TRBV12-3 or TRBV12-4 with TRBJ2-1; 9 nucleotides align to TRBD2. V was pared by 0 bases and J by 8 bases, with 8 bases of the junction left unmatched. The length of the CDR3 is 16 residues. The CDR3 loop is CASSLAGTSRPHEQFF. The CDR3 nucleotides are TGTGCCAGCAGTTTAGCCGGGACTAGCAGGCCCCATGAGCAGTTCTTC.

This clonotype was found a few times. CDR3 protein: CASSLLFRRGGGNQPQHF. In DNA form, the CDR3 reads TGTGCCAGCAGTCTCCTATTCCGGCGGGGAGGTGGCAATCAGCCCCAGCATTTT. The chain joins TRBV12-3 or TRBV12-4 to TRBJ1-5; D remains ambiguous. The CDR3 has 18 amino acids. V was cut by 5 bases and J by 2 bases, with 22 bases left in between.

The CDR3, as DNA: TGTGCCAGCAGCTTCCCCCGGGTGATGGGAGTCACTGAAGCTTTCTTT. Protein sequence: CASSFPRVMGVTEAFF. J is TRBJ1-1 and V is TRBV13; D gene uncertain. The CDR3 is made up of 16 amino acids. Germline CDR1 reads PRHDT; CDR2 reads FYEKMQ (reference sequence). Between the trimmed V and J ends, which lost 3 bases and 4 bases, there was a span of 18 bases.

This clonotype was seen ten or more times. This chain uses TRBV20-1 with TRBJ1-5; D not resolved. The CDR3 has 17 amino acids. V gave up 0 bases and J gave up 0 bases, with 15 bases separating them. Germline V gene data show CDR1 as DFQATT and CDR2 as SNEGSKA (reference sequence). The CDR3 region is CSARDRGPEYSNQPQHF. In DNA, the CDR3 is TGCAGTGCTAGAGATCGCGGCCCCGAATATAGCAATCAGCCCCAGCATTTT.

The sample holds many counts of this clonotype. The CDR3 reads CASSGGAGGSYNSPLHF. The CDR3 DNA is TGTGCCAGCAGCGGAGGGGCTGGGGGCTCCTATAATTCACCCCTCCACTTT. This rearrangement joins TRBV9 to TRBJ1-6; D possibly corresponds to TRBD1 (5 bases). Germline V gives CDR1 SGDLS, CDR2 YYNGEE. V was cut by 3 bases and J by 0 bases, with 13 bases left in between. CDR3 length: 17 residues.